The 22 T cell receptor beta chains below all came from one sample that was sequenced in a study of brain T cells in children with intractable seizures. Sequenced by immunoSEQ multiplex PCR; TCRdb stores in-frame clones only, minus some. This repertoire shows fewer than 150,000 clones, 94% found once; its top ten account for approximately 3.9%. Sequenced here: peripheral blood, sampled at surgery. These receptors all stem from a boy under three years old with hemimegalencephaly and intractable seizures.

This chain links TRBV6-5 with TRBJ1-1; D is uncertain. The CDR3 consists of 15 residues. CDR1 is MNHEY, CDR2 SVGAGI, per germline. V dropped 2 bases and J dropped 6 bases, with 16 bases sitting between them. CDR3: CASSYGEQAFSEAFF. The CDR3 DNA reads TGTGCCAGCAGTTACGGCGAGCAGGCCTTCTCTGAAGCTTTCTTT.

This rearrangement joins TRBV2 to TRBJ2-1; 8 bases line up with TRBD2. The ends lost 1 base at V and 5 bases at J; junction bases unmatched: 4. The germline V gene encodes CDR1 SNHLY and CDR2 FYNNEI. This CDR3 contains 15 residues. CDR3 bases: TGTGCCAGCAGTGAAGTGTCGGGGGGGGACAATGAGCAGTTCTTC. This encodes CASSEVSGGDNEQFF.

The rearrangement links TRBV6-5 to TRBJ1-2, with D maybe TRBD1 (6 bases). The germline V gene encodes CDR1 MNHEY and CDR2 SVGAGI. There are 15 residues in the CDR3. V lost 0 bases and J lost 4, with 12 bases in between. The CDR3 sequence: CASSYSGGLVYGYTF. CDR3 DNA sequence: TGTGCCAGCAGTTACTCGGGGGGCTTGGTCTATGGCTACACCTTC.

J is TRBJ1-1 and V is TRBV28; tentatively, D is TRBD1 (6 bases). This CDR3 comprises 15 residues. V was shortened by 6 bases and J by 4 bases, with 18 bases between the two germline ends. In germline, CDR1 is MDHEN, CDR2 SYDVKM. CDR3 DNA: TGTGCCAGCAGCGTGGGGGGGGCGAGGGTCACTGAAGCTTTCTTT. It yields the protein CASSVGGARVTEAFF.

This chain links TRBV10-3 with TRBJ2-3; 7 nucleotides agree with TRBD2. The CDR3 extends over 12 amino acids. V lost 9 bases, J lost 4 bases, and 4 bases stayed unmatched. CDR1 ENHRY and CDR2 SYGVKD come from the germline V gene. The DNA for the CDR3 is TGTGCCATACGCGGGAGTTCAGATACGCAGTATTTT. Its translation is CAIRGSSDTQYF.

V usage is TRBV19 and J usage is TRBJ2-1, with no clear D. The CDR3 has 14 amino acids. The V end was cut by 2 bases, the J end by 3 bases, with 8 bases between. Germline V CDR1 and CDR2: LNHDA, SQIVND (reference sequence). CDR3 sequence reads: CASSISPYYNEQFF. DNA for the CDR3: TGTGCCAGTAGTATAAGTCCCTACTACAATGAGCAGTTCTTC.

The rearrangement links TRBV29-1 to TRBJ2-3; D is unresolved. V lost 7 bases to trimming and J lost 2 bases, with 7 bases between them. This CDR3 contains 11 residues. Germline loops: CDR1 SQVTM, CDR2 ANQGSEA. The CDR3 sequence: CSGRSTDTQYF. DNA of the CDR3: TGCAGCGGCCGGTCCACAGATACGCAGTATTTT.

Here the CDR3 reads CATSETPVGEQFF. The CDR3 coding sequence is TGTGCCACCTCGGAGACTCCCGTGGGTGAGCAGTTCTTC. This rearrangement joins TRBV10-3 to TRBJ2-1; D unresolved. The CDR3 spans 13 residues. Looked up from germline, CDR1 is ENHRY and CDR2 is SYGVKD. Trimming left V 10 bases short and J 9 bases short, with 19 bases between.

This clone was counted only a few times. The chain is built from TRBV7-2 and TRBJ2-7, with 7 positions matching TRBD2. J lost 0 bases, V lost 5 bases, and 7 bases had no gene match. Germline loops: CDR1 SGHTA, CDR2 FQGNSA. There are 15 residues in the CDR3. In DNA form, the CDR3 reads TGTGCCAGCAGCGTAGGACTAGGGTCCTCCTACGAGCAGTACTTC. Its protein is CASSVGLGSSYEQYF. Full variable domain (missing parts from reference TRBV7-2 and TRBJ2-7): GAGVSQSPSNKVTEKGKDVELRCDPISGHTALYWYRQSLGQGLEFLIYFQGNSAPDKSGLPSDRFSAERTGGSVSTLTIQRTQQEDSAVYLCASSVGLGSSYEQYFGPGTRLTVT.

The CDR3 sequence: CASSVAGGLQETQYF. CDR3 in DNA: TGTGCCAGCAGCGTAGCGGGAGGACTACAAGAGACCCAGTACTTC. This chain connects TRBV9 to TRBJ2-5, with 7 bases matching TRBD2. CDR3 length: 15 residues. With V trimmed by 0 bases and J by 2 bases, 4 bases remained unmatched. Germline V gene sequence: CDR1 SGDLS, CDR2 YYNGEE.

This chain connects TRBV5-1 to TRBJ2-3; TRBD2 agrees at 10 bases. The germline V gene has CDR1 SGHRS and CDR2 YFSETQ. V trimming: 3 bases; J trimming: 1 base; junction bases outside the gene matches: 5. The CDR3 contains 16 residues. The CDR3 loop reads CASSSLAGVGTDTQYF. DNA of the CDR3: TGCGCCAGCAGCTCGCTAGCGGGAGTGGGCACAGATACGCAGTATTTT.

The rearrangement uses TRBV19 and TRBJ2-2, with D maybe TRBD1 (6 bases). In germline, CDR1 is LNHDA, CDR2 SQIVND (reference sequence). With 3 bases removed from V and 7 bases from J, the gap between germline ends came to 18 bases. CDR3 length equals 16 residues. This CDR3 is CASSMRQALGVGELFF. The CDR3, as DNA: TGTGCCAGTAGTATGAGACAGGCACTAGGGGTCGGGGAGCTGTTTTTT. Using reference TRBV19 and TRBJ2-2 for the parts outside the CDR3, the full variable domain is DGGITQSPKYLFRKEGQNVTLSCEQNLNHDAMYWYRQDPGQGLRLIYYSQIVNDFQKGDIAEGYSVSREKKESFPLTVTSAQKNPTAFYLCASSMRQALGVGELFFGEGSRLTVL.

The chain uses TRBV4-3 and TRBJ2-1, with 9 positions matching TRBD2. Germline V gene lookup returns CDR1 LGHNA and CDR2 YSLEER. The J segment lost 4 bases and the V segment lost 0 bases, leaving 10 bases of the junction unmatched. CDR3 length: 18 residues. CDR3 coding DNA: TGCGCCAGCAGCCAAGATCCTGGGGCGGGAGGGAAGTACAATGAGCAGTTCTTC. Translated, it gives CASSQDPGAGGKYNEQFF.

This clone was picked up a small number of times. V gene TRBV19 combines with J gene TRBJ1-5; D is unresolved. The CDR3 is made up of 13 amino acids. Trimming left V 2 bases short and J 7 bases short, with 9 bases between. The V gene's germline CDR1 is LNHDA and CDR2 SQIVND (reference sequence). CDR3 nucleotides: TGTGCCAGTAGTATAAAGGTCAACCAGCCCCAGCATTTT. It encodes CASSIKVNQPQHF.

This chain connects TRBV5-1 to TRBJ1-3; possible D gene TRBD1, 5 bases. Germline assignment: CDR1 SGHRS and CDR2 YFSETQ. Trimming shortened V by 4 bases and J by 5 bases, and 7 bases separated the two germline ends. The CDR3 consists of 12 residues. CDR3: CASSADRNTIYF. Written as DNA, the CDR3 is TGCGCCAGCAGCGCGGACAGAAACACCATATATTTT.

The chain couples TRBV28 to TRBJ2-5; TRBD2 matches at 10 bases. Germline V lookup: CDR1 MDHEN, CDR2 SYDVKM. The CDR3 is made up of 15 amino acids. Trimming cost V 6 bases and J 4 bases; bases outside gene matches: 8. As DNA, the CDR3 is TGTGCCAGCAGCTCCAGCGGGAGGGTCGGAGAGACCCAGTACTTC. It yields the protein CASSSSGRVGETQYF.

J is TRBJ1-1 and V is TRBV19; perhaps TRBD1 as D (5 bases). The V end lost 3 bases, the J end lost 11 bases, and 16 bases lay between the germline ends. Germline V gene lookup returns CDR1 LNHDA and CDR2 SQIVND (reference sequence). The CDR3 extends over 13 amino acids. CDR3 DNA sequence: TGTGCCAGTAGTATGAACAGGATTCGTAGCGCTTTCTTT. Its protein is CASSMNRIRSAFF.

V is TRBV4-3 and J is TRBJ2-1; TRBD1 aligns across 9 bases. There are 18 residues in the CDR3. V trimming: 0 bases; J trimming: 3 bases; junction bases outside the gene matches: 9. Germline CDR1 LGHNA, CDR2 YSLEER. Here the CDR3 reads CASSQDRDGTGLYNEQFF. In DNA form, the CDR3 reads TGCGCCAGCAGCCAAGATCGGGATGGGACAGGGCTCTACAATGAGCAGTTCTTC.

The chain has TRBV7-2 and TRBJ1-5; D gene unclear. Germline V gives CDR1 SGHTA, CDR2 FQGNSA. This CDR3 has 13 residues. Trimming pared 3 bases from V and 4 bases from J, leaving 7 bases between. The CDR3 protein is CASSFGRNQPQHF. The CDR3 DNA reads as TGTGCCAGCAGCTTTGGTAGGAATCAGCCCCAGCATTTT.

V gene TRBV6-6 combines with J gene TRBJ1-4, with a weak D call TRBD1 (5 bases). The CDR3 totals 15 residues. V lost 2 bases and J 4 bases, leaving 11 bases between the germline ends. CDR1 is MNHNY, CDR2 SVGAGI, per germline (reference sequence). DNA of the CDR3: TGTGCCAGCAGTTACACCGGGGCTTTTAATGAAAAACTGTTTTTT. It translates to CASSYTGAFNEKLFF.

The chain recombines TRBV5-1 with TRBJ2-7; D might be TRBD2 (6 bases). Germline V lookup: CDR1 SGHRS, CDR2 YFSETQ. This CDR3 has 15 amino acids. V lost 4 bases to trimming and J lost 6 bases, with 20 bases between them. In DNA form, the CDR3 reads TGCGCCAGCAGCGAGGGGAGGACGGGCGGGTTCGAGCAGTACTTC. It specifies CASSEGRTGGFEQYF.

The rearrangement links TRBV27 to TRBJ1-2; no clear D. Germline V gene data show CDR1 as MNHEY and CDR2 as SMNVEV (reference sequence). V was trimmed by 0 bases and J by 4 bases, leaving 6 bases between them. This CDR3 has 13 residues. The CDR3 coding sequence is TGTGCCAGCAGTTTATCCCATCTCTATGGCTACACCTTC. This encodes CASSLSHLYGYTF.